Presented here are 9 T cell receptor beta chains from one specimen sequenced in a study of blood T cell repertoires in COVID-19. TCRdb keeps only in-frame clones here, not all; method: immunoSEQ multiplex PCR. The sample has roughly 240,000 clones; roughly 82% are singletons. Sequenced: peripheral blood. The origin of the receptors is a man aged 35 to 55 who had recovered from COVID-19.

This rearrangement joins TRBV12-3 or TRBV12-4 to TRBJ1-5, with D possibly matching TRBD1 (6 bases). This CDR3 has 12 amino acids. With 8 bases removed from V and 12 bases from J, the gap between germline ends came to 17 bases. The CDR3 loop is CASAALRQVQHF. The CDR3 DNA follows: TGTGCCAGCGCGGCTCTCCGACAGGTCCAGCATTTT.

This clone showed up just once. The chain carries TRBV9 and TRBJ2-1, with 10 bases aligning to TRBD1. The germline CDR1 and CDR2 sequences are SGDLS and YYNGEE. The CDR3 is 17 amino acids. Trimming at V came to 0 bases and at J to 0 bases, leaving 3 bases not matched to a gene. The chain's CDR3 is CASSVGTGGSSYNEQFF. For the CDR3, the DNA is TGTGCCAGCAGCGTAGGGACAGGGGGAAGCTCCTACAATGAGCAGTTCTTC. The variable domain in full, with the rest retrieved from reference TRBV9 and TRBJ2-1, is DSGVTQTPKHLITATGQRVTLRCSPRSGDLSVYWYQQSLDQGLQFLIQYYNGEERAKGNILERFSAQQFPDLHSELNLSSLELGDSALYFCASSVGTGGSSYNEQFFGPGTRLTVL.

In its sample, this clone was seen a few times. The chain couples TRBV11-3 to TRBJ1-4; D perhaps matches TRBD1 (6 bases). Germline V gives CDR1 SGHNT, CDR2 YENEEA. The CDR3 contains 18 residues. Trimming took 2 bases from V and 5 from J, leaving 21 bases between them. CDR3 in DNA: TGTGCCAGCAGCTTAATTTCAGGGGCCGCCCCGTCCAATGAAAAACTGTTTTTT. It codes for CASSLISGAAPSNEKLFF.

The CDR3 reads CAWSVDSNYGYTF. CDR3 nucleotide sequence: TGTGCCTGGAGTGTAGACAGTAACTATGGCTACACCTTC. This chain joins TRBV30 and TRBJ1-2; tentatively, D is TRBD1 (5 bases). Deletions cut 0 bases from V and 1 base from J, with 6 bases between. This CDR3 comprises 13 residues. CDR1 is GTSNPN, CDR2 SVGIG, per germline (reference sequence).

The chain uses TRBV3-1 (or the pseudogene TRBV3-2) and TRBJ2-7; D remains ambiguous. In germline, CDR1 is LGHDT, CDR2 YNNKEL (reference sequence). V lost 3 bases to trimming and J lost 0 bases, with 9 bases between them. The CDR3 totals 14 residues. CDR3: CASSQMRHSYEQYF. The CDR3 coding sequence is TGTGCCAGCAGCCAGATGAGACACTCCTACGAGCAGTACTTC.

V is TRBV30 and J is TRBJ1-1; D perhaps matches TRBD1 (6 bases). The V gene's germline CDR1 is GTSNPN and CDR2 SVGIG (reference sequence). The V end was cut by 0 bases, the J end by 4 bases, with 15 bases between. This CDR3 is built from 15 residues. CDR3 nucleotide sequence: TGTGCCTGGAGTGTCTCGGGACAATTGGGCACTGAAGCTTTCTTT. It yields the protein CAWSVSGQLGTEAFF. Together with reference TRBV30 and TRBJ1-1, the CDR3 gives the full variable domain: SQTIHQWPATLVQPVGSPLSLECTVEGTSNPNLYWYRQAAGRGLQLLFYSVGIGQISSEVPQNLSASRPQDRQFILSSKKLLLSDSGFYLCAWSVSGQLGTEAFFGQGTRLTVV.

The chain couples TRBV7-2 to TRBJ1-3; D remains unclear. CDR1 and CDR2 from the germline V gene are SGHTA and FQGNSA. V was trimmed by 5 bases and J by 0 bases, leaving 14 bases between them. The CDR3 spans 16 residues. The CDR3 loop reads CASSQRSTSSGNTIYF. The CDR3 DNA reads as TGTGCCAGCAGCCAACGATCCACCAGCTCTGGAAACACCATATATTTT. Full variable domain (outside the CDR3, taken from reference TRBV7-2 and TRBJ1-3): GAGVSQSPSNKVTEKGKDVELRCDPISGHTALYWYRQSLGQGLEFLIYFQGNSAPDKSGLPSDRFSAERTGGSVSTLTIQRTQQEDSAVYLCASSQRSTSSGNTIYFGEGSWLTVV.

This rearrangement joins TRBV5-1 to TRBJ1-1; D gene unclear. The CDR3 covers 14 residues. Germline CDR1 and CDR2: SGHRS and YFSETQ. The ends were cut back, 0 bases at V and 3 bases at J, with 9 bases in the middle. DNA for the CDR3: TGCGCCAGCAGCTTGGGACACGGGGACACTGAAGCTTTCTTT. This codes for CASSLGHGDTEAFF.

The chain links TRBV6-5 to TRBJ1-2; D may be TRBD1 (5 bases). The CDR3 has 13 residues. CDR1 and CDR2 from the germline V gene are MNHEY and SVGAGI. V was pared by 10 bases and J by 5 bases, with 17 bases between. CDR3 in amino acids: CATSRGTDYGYTF. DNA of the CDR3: TGTGCCACCTCGCGCGGGACGGATTATGGCTACACCTTC.